This T cell receptor (beta chain) was found in a study of blood T cells in healthy people across ages. Study at large: Capture via template switching afforded approximately one barcoded beta molecule per two T cells. Study observations and caveats: Changes seen in expanded clonotypes were possibly confounded by donor CMV status left unknown.

Notes on this clonotype: Its antigen is not identified.

Trimming left V 3 bases short and J 2 bases short, with 9 bases between. Germline lookup yields CDR1 DFQATT and CDR2 SNEGSKA (reference sequence). The CDR3 is 13 amino acids. Next came a second PCR, run for about 7 to 12 cycles, which used a sample-barcoded 5' primer along with a J-beta primer mix. A template-switch adaptor containing 12 random nucleotides labeled each cDNA molecule. TCRdb passed the 5' RACE reads through MiXCR, listing each CDR3 protein once. The sample yields 550,000 to 750,000 distinct CDR3 sequences, over 20% seen once. The V gene is TRBV20-1, the J gene TRBJ2-3; maybe TRBD2 (6 bases). The sequenced sample consisted of blood. The clonotype was recovered from a man in his 70s in good health. This CDR3 reads CSASTSITDTQYF. The CDR3 DNA follows: TGCAGTGCTAGTACTAGCATCACAGATACGCAGTATTTT.